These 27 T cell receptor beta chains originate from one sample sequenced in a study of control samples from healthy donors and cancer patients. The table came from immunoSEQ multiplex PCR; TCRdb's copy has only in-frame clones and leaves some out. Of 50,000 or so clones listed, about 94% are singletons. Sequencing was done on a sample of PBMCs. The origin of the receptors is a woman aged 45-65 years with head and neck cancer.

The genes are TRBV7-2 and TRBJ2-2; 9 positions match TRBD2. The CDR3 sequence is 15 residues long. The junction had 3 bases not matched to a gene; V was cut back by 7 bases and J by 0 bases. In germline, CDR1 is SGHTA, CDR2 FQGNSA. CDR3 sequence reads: CASNRLAANTGELFF. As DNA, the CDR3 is TGTGCCAGCAATCGACTAGCGGCGAACACCGGGGAGCTGTTTTTT.

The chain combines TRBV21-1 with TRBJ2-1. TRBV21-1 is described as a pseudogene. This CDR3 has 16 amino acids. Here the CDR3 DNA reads TGTGCCAGCAGCAAAGAGGGGACCTCCTCCTACAATGAGCAGTTCTTC. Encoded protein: CASSKEGTSSYNEQFF.

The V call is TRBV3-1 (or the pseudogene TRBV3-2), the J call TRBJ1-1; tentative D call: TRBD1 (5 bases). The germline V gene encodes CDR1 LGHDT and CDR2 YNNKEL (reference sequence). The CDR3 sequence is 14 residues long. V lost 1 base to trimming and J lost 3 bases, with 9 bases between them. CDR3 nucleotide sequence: TGTGCCAGCAGCCAAGGGGGCCCAGACACTGAAGCTTTCTTT. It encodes CASSQGGPDTEAFF.

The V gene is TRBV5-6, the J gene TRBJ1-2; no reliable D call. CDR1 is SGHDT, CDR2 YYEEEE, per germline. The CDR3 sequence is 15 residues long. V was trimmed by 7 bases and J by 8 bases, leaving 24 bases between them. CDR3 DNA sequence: TGTGCCAGCGGGGTGGGGAGAGGTGACGTAGGCGGCTACACCTTC. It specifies CASGVGRGDVGGYTF. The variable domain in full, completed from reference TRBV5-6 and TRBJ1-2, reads DAGVTQSPTHLIKTRGQQVTLRCSPKSGHDTVSWYQQALGQGPQFIFQYYEEEERQRGNFPDRFSGHQFPNYSSELNVNALLLGDSALYLCASGVGRGDVGGYTFGSGTRLTVV.

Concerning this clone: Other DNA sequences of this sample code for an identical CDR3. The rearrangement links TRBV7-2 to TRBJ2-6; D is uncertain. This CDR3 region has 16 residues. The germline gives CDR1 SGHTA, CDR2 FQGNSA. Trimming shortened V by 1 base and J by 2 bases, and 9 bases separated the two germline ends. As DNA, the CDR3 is TGTGCCAGCAGCTTAGGCCCTGGGGCTGGGGCCAACGTCCTGACTTTC. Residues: CASSLGPGAGANVLTF.

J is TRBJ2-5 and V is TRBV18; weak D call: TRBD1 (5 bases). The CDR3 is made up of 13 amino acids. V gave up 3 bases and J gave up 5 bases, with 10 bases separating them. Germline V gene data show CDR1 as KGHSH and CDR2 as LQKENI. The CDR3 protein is CASSPDRTETQYF. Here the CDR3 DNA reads TGTGCCAGCTCACCCGACAGAACCGAGACCCAGTACTTC.

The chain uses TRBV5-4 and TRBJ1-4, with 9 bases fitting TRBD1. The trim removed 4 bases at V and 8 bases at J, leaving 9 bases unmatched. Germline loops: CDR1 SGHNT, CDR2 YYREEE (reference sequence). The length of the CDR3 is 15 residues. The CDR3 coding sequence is TGTGCCAGCAGCCCTGGGGACAGGGTAGGGGAAAAACTGTTTTTT. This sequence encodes CASSPGDRVGEKLFF.

The CDR3 DNA sequence: TGTGCCAGTAGTGTGACAGCGCTCTATGGCTACACCTTC. It translates to CASSVTALYGYTF. The chain joins TRBV19 to TRBJ1-2; tentatively, D is TRBD1 (5 bases). The CDR3 is 13 amino acids. The V end was cut by 5 bases, the J end by 4 bases, with 11 bases between. CDR1 and CDR2 from the germline V gene are LNHDA and SQIVND (reference sequence).

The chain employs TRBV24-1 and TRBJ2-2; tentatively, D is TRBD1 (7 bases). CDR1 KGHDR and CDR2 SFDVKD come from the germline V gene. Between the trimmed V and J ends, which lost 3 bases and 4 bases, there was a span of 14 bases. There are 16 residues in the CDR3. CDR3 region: CATSDPSGGGTGELFF. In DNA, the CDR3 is TGTGCCACCAGTGATCCATCAGGGGGAGGCACCGGGGAGCTGTTTTTT.

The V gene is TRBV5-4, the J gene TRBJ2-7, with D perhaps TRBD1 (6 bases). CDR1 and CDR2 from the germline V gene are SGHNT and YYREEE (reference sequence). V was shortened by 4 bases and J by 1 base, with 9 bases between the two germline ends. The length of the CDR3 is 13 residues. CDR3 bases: TGTGCCAGCAGCCACGGACAGTCCTACGAGCAGTACTTC. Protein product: CASSHGQSYEQYF. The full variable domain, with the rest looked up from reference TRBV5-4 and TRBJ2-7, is ETGVTQSPTHLIKTRGQQVTLRCSSQSGHNTVSWYQQALGQGPQFIFQYYREEENGRGNFPPRFSGLQFPNYSSELNVNALELDDSALYLCASSHGQSYEQYFGPGTRLTVT.

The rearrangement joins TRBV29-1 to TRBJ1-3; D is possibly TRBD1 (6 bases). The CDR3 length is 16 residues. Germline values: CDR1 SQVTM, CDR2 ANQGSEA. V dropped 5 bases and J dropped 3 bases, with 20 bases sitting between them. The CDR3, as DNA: TGCAGCGTTCGGGGATTTGATGGGGGCTTTGGAAACACCATATATTTT. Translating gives CSVRGFDGGFGNTIYF.

The CDR3 spells CASSSTDLGYGYTF. The CDR3 coding sequence is TGCGCCAGCAGCTCGACAGATTTGGGCTATGGCTACACCTTC. The gene calls are TRBV5-1 and TRBJ1-2; tentatively, D is TRBD1 (5 bases). This CDR3 region has 14 residues. The V end lost 3 bases, the J end lost 4 bases, and 13 bases lay between the germline ends. Germline V gives CDR1 SGHRS, CDR2 YFSETQ.

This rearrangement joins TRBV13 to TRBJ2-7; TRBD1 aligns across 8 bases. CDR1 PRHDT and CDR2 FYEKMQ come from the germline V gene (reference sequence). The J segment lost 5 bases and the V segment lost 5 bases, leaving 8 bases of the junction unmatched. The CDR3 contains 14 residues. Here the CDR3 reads CASSPDRDRNEQYF. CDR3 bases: TGTGCCAGCAGCCCTGACCGGGACAGGAACGAGCAGTACTTC.

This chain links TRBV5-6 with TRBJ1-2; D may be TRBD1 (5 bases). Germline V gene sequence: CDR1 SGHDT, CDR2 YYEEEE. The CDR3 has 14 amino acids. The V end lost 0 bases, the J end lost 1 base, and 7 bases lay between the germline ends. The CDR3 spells CASSLGQHNYGYTF. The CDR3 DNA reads TGTGCCAGCAGCTTGGGACAGCATAACTATGGCTACACCTTC. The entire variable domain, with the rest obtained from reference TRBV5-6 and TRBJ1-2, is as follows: DAGVTQSPTHLIKTRGQQVTLRCSPKSGHDTVSWYQQALGQGPQFIFQYYEEEERQRGNFPDRFSGHQFPNYSSELNVNALLLGDSALYLCASSLGQHNYGYTFGSGTRLTVV.

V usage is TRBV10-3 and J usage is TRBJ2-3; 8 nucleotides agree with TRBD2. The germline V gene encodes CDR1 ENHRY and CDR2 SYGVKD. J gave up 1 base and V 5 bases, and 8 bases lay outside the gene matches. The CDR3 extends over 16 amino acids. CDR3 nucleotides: TGTGCCATCAGTACGGGAGGGAATGGGGGCACAGATACGCAGTATTTT. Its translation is CAISTGGNGGTDTQYF.

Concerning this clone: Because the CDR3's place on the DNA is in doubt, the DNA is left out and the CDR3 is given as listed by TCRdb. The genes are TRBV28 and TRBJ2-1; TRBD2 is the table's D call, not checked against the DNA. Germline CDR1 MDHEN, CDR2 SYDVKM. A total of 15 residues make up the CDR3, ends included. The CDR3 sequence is CASTVGDGSDRGEFF.

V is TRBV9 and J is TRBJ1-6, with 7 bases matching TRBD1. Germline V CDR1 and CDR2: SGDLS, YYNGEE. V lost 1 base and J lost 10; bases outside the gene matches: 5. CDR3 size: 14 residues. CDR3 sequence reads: CASSVQGGGSPLHF. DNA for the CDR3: TGTGCCAGCAGCGTACAGGGGGGAGGATCACCCCTCCACTTT.

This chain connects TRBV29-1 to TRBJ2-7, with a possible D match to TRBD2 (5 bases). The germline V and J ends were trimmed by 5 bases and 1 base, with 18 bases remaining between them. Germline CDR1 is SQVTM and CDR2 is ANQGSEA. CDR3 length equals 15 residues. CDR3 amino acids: CSVKVEAGLSYEQYF. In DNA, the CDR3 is TGCAGCGTTAAAGTGGAGGCAGGCCTATCCTACGAGCAGTACTTC.

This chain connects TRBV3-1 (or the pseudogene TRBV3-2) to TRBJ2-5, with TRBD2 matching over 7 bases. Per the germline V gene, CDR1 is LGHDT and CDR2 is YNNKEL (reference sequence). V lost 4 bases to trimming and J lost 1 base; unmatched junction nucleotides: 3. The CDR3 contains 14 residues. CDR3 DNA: TGTGCCAGCAGCCGAGGGACTATCCAAGAGACCCAGTACTTC. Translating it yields CASSRGTIQETQYF.

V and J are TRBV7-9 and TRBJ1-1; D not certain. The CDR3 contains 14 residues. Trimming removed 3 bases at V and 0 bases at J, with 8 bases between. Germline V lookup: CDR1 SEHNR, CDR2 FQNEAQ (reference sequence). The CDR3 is CASSFGPVNTEAFF. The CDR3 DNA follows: TGTGCCAGCAGCTTTGGTCCGGTGAACACTGAAGCTTTCTTT.

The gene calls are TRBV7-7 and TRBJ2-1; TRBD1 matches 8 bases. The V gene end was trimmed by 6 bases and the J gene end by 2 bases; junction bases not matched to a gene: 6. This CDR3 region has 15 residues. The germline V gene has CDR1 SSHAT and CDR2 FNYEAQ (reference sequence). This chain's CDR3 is CASSLDREPYNEQFF. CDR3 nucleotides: TGTGCCAGCAGTTTGGACAGGGAGCCCTACAATGAGCAGTTCTTC.

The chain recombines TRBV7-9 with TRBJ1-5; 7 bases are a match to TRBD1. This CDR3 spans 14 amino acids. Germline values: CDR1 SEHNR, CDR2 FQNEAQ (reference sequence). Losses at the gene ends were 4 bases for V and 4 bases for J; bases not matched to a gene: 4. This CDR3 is CASSSTGKNQPQHF. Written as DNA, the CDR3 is TGTGCCAGCAGCTCGACAGGGAAGAATCAGCCCCAGCATTTT. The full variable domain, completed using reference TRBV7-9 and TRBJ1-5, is DTGVSQNPRHKITKRGQNVTFRCDPISEHNRLYWYRQTLGQGPEFLTYFQNEAQLEKSRLLSDRFSAERPKGSFSTLEIQRTEQGDSAMYLCASSSTGKNQPQHFGDGTRLSIL.

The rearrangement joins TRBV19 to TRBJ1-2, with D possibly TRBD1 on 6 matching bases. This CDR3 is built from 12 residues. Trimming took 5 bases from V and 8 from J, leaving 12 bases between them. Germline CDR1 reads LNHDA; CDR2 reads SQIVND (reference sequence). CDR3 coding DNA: TGTGCCAGTAGTCTTGGGGGGCTCGGCTACACCTTC. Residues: CASSLGGLGYTF.

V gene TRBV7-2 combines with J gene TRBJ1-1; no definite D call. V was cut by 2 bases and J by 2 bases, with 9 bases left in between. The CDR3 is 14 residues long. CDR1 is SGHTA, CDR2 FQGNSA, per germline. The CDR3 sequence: CASSLSAANTEAFF. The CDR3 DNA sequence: TGTGCCAGCAGCTTATCGGCAGCTAACACTGAAGCTTTCTTT.

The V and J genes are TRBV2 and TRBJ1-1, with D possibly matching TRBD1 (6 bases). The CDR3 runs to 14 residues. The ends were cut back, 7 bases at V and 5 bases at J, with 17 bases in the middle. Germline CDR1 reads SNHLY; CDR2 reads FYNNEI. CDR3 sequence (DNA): TGTGCCAGCACGAGGGAGGGGGGGCGGACTGAAGCTTTCTTT. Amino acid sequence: CASTREGGRTEAFF.

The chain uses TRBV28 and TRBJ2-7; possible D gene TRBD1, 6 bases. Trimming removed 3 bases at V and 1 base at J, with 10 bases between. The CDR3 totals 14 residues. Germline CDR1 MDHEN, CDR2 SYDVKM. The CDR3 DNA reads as TGTGCCAGCAGTTTGGGGGCAGTTTCCTACGAGCAGTACTTC. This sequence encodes CASSLGAVSYEQYF.

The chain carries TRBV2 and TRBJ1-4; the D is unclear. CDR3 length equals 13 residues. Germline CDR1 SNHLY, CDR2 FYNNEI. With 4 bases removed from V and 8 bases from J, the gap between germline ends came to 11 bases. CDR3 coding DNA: TGTGCCAGCAGTGTCGACAAGTGGGAAAAACTGTTTTTT. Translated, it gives CASSVDKWEKLFF.